Presented here are 25 T cell receptor beta chains from one specimen sequenced in a study of PD-L1 blockade in urothelial cancer (dated by TCRdb to between 2016 and 2019). In light of the paper, this sample's time point label describes: peripheral blood 6 weeks after treatment start. Libraries came from the immunoSEQ multiplex PCR assay. TCRdb retrieved this table from immuneACCESS and kept in-frame rearrangements only. Not all clones are present; in checked studies, unresolved V genes account for under half, and no reason is known for the remainder. The sample contains 20,000 to 25,000 clones, approximately 82% of them found a single time. More than 1.5% of the sample comes from the top ten. The specimen comprised PBMCs, sampled around atezolizumab (anti-PD-L1) treatment. The receptors stem from a man aged 65 to 79 with urothelial cancer.

The rearrangement joins TRBV27 to TRBJ2-1, with D possibly being TRBD2 (5 bases). Germline assignment: CDR1 MNHEY and CDR2 SMNVEV (reference sequence). Trimming took off 3 bases at V and 8 bases at J, with 17 bases between the two ends. The CDR3 totals 15 residues. CDR3 region: CASSFDLLGVDEQFF. Written as DNA, the CDR3 is TGTGCCAGCAGTTTTGATCTCCTGGGAGTCGATGAGCAGTTCTTC.

The chain uses TRBV5-6 and TRBJ2-7; D perhaps matches TRBD2 (5 bases). The CDR3 runs 14 residues. Trimming shortened V by 4 bases and J by 2 bases, and 13 bases separated the two germline ends. Germline V CDR1 and CDR2: SGHDT, YYEEEE. CDR3 sequence: CASSDVKRTYEQYF. CDR3 in DNA: TGTGCCAGCAGCGACGTGAAGCGGACCTACGAGCAGTACTTC.

The chain links TRBV27 to TRBJ1-2; D possibly corresponds to TRBD1 (5 bases). V lost 6 bases and J lost 5, with 13 bases in between. CDR3 length: 13 amino acids. Germline V gene sequence: CDR1 MNHEY, CDR2 SMNVEV (reference sequence). The CDR3 here is CASSSRQTYGYTF. DNA of the CDR3: TGTGCCAGCAGCTCCCGACAGACTTATGGCTACACCTTC.

This clone came up a few times. The J gene is TRBJ2-7, the V gene TRBV29-1; 9 bases agree with TRBD1. With 7 bases clipped from V and 0 bases from J, the junction kept 7 bases outside the gene matches. Germline assignment: CDR1 SQVTM and CDR2 ANQGSEA. The CDR3 spans 14 residues. The CDR3 DNA reads as TGCAGCGCCCGCCGGGACAGGGACTCCTACGAGCAGTACTTC. This gives the protein CSARRDRDSYEQYF.

The count of this clone is one. The V gene is TRBV5-4, the J gene TRBJ2-5; 8 bases match TRBD1. The CDR3 runs to 15 residues. Germline V gene sequence: CDR1 SGHNT, CDR2 YYREEE (reference sequence). V was pared by 4 bases and J by 0 bases, with 5 bases of the junction left unmatched. CDR3: CASSQTGGYQETQYF. CDR3 DNA sequence: TGTGCCAGCAGCCAAACAGGGGGGTACCAAGAGACCCAGTACTTC.

The rearrangement uses TRBV5-1 and TRBJ2-6, with 7 bases fitting TRBD1. The ends lost 6 bases at V and 0 bases at J; junction bases unmatched: 6. CDR1 is SGHRS, CDR2 YFSETQ, per germline. CDR3 size: 16 residues. The CDR3 here is CASTTGDSSGANVLTF. DNA of the CDR3: TGCGCCAGCACAACAGGGGACAGCTCTGGGGCCAACGTCCTGACTTTC.

Only a few counts were recorded for this clone. This rearrangement joins TRBV29-1 to TRBJ2-3, with D maybe TRBD2 (5 bases). The V gene's germline CDR1 is SQVTM and CDR2 ANQGSEA. Trimming cost V 5 bases and J 5 bases, with 20 bases left between them. CDR3 length: 15 amino acids. In nucleotides, the CDR3 is TGCAGCGTTTATTCCCGGGCCCTACGGGGAGATACGCAGTATTTT. Its protein is CSVYSRALRGDTQYF.

This chain joins TRBV10-3 and TRBJ2-2; TRBD1 is a possible D gene (6 bases). This CDR3 has 14 amino acids. CDR1 is ENHRY, CDR2 SYGVKD, per germline. V shed 6 bases and J shed 1 base, with 9 bases lying between them. Here the CDR3 reads CAIRWGQNTGELFF. CDR3 sequence (DNA): TGTGCCATCAGATGGGGACAGAACACCGGGGAGCTGTTTTTT.

This sequence joins TRBV7-2 and TRBJ2-7; the D is unclear. V was trimmed by 2 bases and J by 1 base, leaving 9 bases between them. Germline values: CDR1 SGHTA, CDR2 FQGNSA. The CDR3 loop spans 14 amino acids. Here the CDR3 reads CASSLTLESYEQYF. Here the CDR3 DNA reads TGTGCCAGCAGCTTAACACTGGAGTCCTACGAGCAGTACTTC.

The chain carries TRBV28 and TRBJ2-5; the match to TRBD2 covers 10 bases. With V trimmed by 2 bases and J by 4 bases, 4 bases remained unmatched. Per germline, CDR1 MDHEN and CDR2 SYDVKM. This CDR3 is 15 amino acids long. CDR3 in DNA: TGTGCCAGCAGTTTACTAGCGGGAGAGTCAGAGACCCAGTACTTC. Protein: CASSLLAGESETQYF.

This chain uses TRBV28 with TRBJ2-6; the match to TRBD2 covers 11 bases. The J segment lost 4 bases and the V segment lost 7 bases, leaving 9 bases of the junction unmatched. The CDR3 loop spans 17 amino acids. Per the germline V gene, CDR1 is MDHEN and CDR2 is SYDVKM. Here the CDR3 DNA reads TGTGCCAGCACCCCGACTAGCGGGACAGCGGGGGCCAACGTCCTGACTTTC. Encoded protein: CASTPTSGTAGANVLTF.

This chain uses TRBV21-1 with TRBJ2-7; the DNA was not compared with TRBD2, the D call given in the table. TRBV21-1 represents a pseudogene. The CDR3 totals 23 residues. This CDR3 reads CASSKEYRGSGRASLPESSGQYF. CDR3 nucleotide sequence: TGTGCCAGCAGCAAAGAGTATCGTGGTAGCGGGAGGGCCTCGTTGCCGGAATCCTCTGGGCAGTACTTC.

The chain uses TRBV13 and TRBJ2-1; possibly TRBD2 for D (6 bases). In germline, CDR1 is PRHDT, CDR2 FYEKMQ (reference sequence). The V end was cut by 6 bases, the J end by 2 bases, with 11 bases between. This CDR3 region has 14 residues. This chain's CDR3 is CASRLRETYNEQFF. The CDR3 DNA follows: TGTGCCAGCAGGCTACGGGAGACCTACAATGAGCAGTTCTTC.

The chain employs TRBV19 and TRBJ2-7; 10 bases match TRBD2. The trim removed 4 bases at V and 4 bases at J, leaving 4 bases unmatched. The CDR3 has 14 residues. CDR1 LNHDA and CDR2 SQIVND come from the germline V gene (reference sequence). The CDR3 coding sequence is TGTGCCAGTAGTAAAACTAGCGGGAATTACGAGCAGTACTTC. Amino acid sequence: CASSKTSGNYEQYF. Complete variable domain (other parts from reference TRBV19 and TRBJ2-7): DGGITQSPKYLFRKEGQNVTLSCEQNLNHDAMYWYRQDPGQGLRLIYYSQIVNDFQKGDIAEGYSVSREKKESFPLTVTSAQKNPTAFYLCASSKTSGNYEQYFGPGTRLTVT.

This chain links TRBV7-8 with TRBJ2-3; D may be TRBD2 (7 bases). V lost 1 base, J lost 2 bases, and 13 bases lay in between. The CDR3 is 16 residues long. CDR1 and CDR2 from the germline V gene are SGHVS and FQNEAQ. As DNA, the CDR3 is TGTGCCAGCAGCTTAGAAGGGGGAGGGATCACAGATACGCAGTATTTT. It translates to CASSLEGGGITDTQYF.

The gene calls are TRBV2 and TRBJ1-2; tentative D call: TRBD1 (6 bases). This CDR3 is 15 amino acids long. The V end lost 7 bases, the J end lost 4 bases, and 19 bases lay between the germline ends. Germline CDR1 reads SNHLY; CDR2 reads FYNNEI. CDR3 coding DNA: TGTGCCAGCAACCTAGAGGGGGGAGGGGGCTATGGCTACACCTTC. Protein sequence: CASNLEGGGGYGYTF.

This clone was seen more than once but under ten times. The chain uses TRBV5-4 and TRBJ1-2; D is possibly TRBD1 (5 bases). CDR1 is SGHNT and CDR2 is YYREEE in the germline V gene (reference sequence). The V end was cut by 1 base, the J end by 2 bases, with 15 bases between. The CDR3 runs 16 residues. The CDR3 region has the DNA TGTGCCAGCAGCTTGTCTTTAGGGGCAGCCAACTATGGCTACACCTTC. It encodes CASSLSLGAANYGYTF.

This clone was observed a handful of times. The chain couples TRBV19 to TRBJ2-2; D uncertain. This CDR3 has 12 residues. Germline V lookup: CDR1 LNHDA, CDR2 SQIVND (reference sequence). V shed 4 bases and J shed 4 bases, with 4 bases lying between them. The CDR3 reads CASSRATGELFF. The CDR3, as DNA: TGTGCCAGTAGTAGGGCCACCGGGGAGCTGTTTTTT.

The rearrangement joins TRBV4-1 to TRBJ2-2; 10 bases agree with TRBD2. This CDR3 is built from 17 residues. Trimming removed 2 bases from V and 9 bases from J; junction bases left unmatched: 12. CDR1 and CDR2 (germline): MGHRA, YSYEKL. CDR3 sequence: CASSQRSPGLAPRELFF. For the CDR3, the DNA is TGCGCCAGCAGCCAAAGGAGTCCGGGACTAGCGCCCCGGGAGCTGTTTTTT.

The J gene is TRBJ1-5, the V gene TRBV19; D gene unclear. The CDR3 sequence is 16 residues long. V gave up 7 bases and J gave up 0 bases, with 16 bases separating them. Germline values: CDR1 LNHDA, CDR2 SQIVND (reference sequence). CDR3 sequence reads: CASTIYSGNSNQPQHF. Here the CDR3 DNA reads TGTGCCAGTACCATATACTCGGGAAATAGCAATCAGCCCCAGCATTTT.

The chain is built from TRBV10-1 and TRBJ2-1, with 12 bases aligning to TRBD2. The CDR3 is made up of 16 amino acids. From germline, CDR1 is WNHNN and CDR2 SYGVQD (reference sequence). The trim removed 2 bases at V and 9 bases at J, leaving 8 bases unmatched. CDR3 coding DNA: TGCGCCAGCAGTGAGGAGACTAGCGGGAGATCGACTGAGCAGTTCTTC. It codes for CASSEETSGRSTEQFF.

This rearrangement joins TRBV5-1 to TRBJ1-1; 7 bases agree with TRBD1. This CDR3 comprises 15 residues. In germline, CDR1 is SGHRS, CDR2 YFSETQ. The V and J ends lost 4 bases and 6 bases, in that order; junction bases with no gene match: 12. This CDR3 reads CASSTGQTWGAEAFF. CDR3 sequence (DNA): TGCGCCAGCAGCACGGGACAGACCTGGGGGGCTGAAGCTTTCTTT.

This chain connects TRBV5-1 to TRBJ2-7; D possibly corresponds to TRBD2 (6 bases). This CDR3 region has 14 residues. Germline V gives CDR1 SGHRS, CDR2 YFSETQ. V was cut by 5 bases and J by 2 bases, with 14 bases left in between. The CDR3 loop reads CASREPGGPYEQYF. In nucleotides, the CDR3 is TGCGCCAGCAGAGAACCCGGGGGACCCTACGAGCAGTACTTC.

This clone was seen only a few times. The chain has TRBV11-2 and TRBJ1-2, with D unresolved. This CDR3 is built from 13 residues. Per the germline V gene, CDR1 is SGHAT and CDR2 is FQNNGV. V was shortened by 1 base and J by 4 bases, with 7 bases between the two germline ends. CDR3 protein: CASSLGAGYGYTF. In nucleotides, the CDR3 is TGTGCCAGCAGCTTAGGAGCAGGCTATGGCTACACCTTC.

The chain carries TRBV27 and TRBJ2-2; possibly TRBD2 for D (6 bases). The germline V and J ends were trimmed by 6 bases and 7 bases, with 12 bases remaining between them. This CDR3 is 13 amino acids long. Germline V gene sequence: CDR1 MNHEY, CDR2 SMNVEV (reference sequence). The CDR3 bases are TGTGCCAGCAGCCTTAGCGGAAACGGGGAGCTGTTTTTT. It codes for CASSLSGNGELFF.